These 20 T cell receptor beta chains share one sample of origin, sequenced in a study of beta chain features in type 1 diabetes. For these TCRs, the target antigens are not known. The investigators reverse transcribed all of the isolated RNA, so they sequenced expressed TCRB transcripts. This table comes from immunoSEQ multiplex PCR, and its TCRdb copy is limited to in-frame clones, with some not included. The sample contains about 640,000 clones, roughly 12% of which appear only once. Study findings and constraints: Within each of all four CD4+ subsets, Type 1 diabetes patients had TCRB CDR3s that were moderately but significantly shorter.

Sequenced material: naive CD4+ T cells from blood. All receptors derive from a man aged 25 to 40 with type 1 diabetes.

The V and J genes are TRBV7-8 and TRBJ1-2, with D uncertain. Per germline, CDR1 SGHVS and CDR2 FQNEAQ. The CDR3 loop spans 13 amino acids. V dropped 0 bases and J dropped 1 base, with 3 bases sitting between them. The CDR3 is CASSLANNYGYTF. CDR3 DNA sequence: TGTGCCAGCAGCTTAGCTAATAACTATGGCTACACCTTC.

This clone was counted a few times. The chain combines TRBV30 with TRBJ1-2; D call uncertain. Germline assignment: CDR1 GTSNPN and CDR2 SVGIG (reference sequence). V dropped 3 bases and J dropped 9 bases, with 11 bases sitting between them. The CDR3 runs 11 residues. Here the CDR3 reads CAWRWQLRYTF. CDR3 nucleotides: TGTGCCTGGAGGTGGCAGTTGCGCTACACCTTC.

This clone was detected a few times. CDR3 in DNA: TGTGCCAGCGTTTTGATTCCCAGGAGCCAAGAGACCCAGTACTTC. This sequence encodes CASVLIPRSQETQYF. V gene TRBV7-2 combines with J gene TRBJ2-5; D unresolved. Germline V gives CDR1 SGHTA, CDR2 FQGNSA. V was pared by 8 bases and J by 1 base, with 17 bases between. The CDR3 is 15 residues long.

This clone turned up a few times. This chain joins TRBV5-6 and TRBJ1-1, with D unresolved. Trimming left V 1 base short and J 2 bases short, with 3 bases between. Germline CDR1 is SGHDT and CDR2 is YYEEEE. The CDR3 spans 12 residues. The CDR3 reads CASSLSNTEAFF. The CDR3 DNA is TGTGCCAGCAGCTTGAGCAACACTGAAGCTTTCTTT.

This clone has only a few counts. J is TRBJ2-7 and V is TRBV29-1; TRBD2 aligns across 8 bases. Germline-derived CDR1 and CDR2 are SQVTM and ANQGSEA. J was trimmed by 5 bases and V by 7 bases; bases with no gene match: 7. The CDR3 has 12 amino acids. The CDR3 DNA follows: TGCAGCGGTGCCGAGCGGGGGAACGAGCAGTACTTC. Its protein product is CSGAERGNEQYF.

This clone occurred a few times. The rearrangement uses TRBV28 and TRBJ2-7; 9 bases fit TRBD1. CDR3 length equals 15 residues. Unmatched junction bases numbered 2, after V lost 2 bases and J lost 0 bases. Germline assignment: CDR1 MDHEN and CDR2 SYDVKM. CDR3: CASSLETGGSYEQYF. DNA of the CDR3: TGTGCCAGCAGTTTAGAGACAGGGGGCTCCTACGAGCAGTACTTC. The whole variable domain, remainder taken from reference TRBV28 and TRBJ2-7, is DVKVTQSSRYLVKRTGEKVFLECVQDMDHENMFWYRQDPGLGLRLIYFSYDVKMKEKGDIPEGYSVSREKKERFSLILESASTNQTSMYLCASSLETGGSYEQYFGPGTRLTVT.

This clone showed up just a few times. CDR3 sequence: CASSRAGEGYGYTF. CDR3 in DNA: TGCGCCAGCAGCCGGGCCGGGGAAGGCTATGGCTACACCTTC. The chain employs TRBV4-3 and TRBJ1-2; D unclear. The V end was cut by 4 bases, the J end by 4 bases, with 13 bases between. CDR3 length: 14 residues. The V gene's germline CDR1 is LGHNA and CDR2 YSLEER.

In DNA form, the CDR3 reads TGTGCCAGCAGCCAGGGACTAGCGGGGGGTCTAAAGACCCAGTACTTC. This encodes CASSQGLAGGLKTQYF. The chain has TRBV7-9 and TRBJ2-5, with TRBD2 matching over 15 bases. The CDR3 length is 16 residues. The ends lost 5 bases at V and 6 bases at J; junction bases unmatched: 7. The germline gives CDR1 SEHNR, CDR2 FQNEAQ (reference sequence).

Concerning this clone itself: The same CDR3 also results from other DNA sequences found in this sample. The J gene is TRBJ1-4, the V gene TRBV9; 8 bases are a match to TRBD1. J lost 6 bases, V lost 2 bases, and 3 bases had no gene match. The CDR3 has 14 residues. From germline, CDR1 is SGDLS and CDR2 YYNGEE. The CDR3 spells CASSVTGDDEKLFF. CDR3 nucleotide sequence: TGTGCCAGCAGCGTGACAGGGGATGATGAAAAACTGTTTTTT.

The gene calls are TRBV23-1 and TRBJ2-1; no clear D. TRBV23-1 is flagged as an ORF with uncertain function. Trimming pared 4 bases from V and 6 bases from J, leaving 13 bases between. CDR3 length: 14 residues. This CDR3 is CASSPHPRINEQFF. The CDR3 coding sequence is TGCGCCAGCAGTCCCCACCCCCGGATCAATGAGCAGTTCTTC.

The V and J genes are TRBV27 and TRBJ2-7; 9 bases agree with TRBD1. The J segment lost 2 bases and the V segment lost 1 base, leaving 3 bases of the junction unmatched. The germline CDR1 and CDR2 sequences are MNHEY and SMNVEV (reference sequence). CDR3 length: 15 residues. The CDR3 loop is CASSLYTGGTYEQYF. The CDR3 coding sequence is TGTGCCAGCAGTTTATATACAGGGGGCACCTACGAGCAGTACTTC.

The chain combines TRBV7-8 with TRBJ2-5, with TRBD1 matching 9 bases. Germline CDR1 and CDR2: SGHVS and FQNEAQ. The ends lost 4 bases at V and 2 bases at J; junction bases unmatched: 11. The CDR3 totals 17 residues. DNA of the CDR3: TGTGCCAGCAGCTCCCGGGACAGGGAAAACCTTCAAGAGACCCAGTACTTC. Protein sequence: CASSSRDRENLQETQYF. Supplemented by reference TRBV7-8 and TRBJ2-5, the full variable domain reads GAGVSQSPRYKVAKRGQDVALRCDPISGHVSLFWYQQALGQGPEFLTYFQNEAQLDKSGLPSDRFFAERPEGSVSTLKIQRTQQEDSAVYLCASSSRDRENLQETQYFGPGTRLLVL.

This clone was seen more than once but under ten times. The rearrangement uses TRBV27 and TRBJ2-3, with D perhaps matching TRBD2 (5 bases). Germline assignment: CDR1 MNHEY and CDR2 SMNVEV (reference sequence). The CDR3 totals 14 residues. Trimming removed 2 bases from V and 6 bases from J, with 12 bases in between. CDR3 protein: CASSLVGVRDTQYF. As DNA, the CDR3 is TGTGCCAGCAGTTTAGTCGGGGTGCGGGATACGCAGTATTTT.

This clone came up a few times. CDR3 sequence (DNA): TGTGCCAGCATAAGTGGTGGCTCTGGGGCCAACGTCCTGACTTTC. Its protein product is CASISGGSGANVLTF. This chain links TRBV28 with TRBJ2-6; no clear D gene. CDR1 and CDR2 from the germline V gene are MDHEN and SYDVKM. This CDR3 spans 15 amino acids. Trimming took off 7 bases at V and 0 bases at J, with 10 bases between the two ends.

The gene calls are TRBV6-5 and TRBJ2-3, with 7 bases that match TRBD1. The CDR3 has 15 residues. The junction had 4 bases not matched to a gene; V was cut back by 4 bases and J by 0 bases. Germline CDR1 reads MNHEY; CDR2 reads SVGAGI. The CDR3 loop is CASSLQGFSTDTQYF. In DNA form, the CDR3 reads TGTGCCAGCAGTTTACAGGGGTTTAGCACAGATACGCAGTATTTT.

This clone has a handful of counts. For the CDR3, the DNA is TGTGCCAGCAGCCCTGACCACTACGAGCAGTACTTC. Protein sequence: CASSPDHYEQYF. This chain links TRBV4-2 with TRBJ2-7, with D hard to call. Germline V lookup: CDR1 LGHNA, CDR2 YNFKEQ. This CDR3 region has 12 residues. V lost 4 bases and J lost 3, with 7 bases in between.

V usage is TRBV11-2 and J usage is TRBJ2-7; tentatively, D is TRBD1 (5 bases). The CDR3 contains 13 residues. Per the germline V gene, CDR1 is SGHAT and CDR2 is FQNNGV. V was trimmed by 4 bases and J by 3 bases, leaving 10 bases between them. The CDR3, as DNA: TGTGCCAGCAGCTCAGACAGTTACTACGAGCAGTACTTC. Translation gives CASSSDSYYEQYF.

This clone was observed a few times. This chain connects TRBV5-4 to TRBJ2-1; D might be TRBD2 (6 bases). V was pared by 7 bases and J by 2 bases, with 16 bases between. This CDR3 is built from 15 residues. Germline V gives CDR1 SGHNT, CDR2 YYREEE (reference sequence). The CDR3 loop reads CASSEGQYPYNEQFF. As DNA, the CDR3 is TGTGCCAGCTCGGAGGGCCAGTACCCCTACAATGAGCAGTTCTTC.

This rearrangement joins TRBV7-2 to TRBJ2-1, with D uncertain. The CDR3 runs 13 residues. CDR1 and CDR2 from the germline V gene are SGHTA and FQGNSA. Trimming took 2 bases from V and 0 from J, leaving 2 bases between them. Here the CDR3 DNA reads TGTGCCAGCAGCTTATCCTCCTACAATGAGCAGTTCTTC. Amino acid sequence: CASSLSSYNEQFF.

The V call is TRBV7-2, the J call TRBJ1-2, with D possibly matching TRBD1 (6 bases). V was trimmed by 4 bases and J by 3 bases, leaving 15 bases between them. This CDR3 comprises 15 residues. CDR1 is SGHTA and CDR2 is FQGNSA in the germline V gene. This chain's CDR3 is CASSSPDRIDYGYTF. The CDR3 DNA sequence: TGTGCCAGCAGCTCTCCTGACAGGATTGACTATGGCTACACCTTC.